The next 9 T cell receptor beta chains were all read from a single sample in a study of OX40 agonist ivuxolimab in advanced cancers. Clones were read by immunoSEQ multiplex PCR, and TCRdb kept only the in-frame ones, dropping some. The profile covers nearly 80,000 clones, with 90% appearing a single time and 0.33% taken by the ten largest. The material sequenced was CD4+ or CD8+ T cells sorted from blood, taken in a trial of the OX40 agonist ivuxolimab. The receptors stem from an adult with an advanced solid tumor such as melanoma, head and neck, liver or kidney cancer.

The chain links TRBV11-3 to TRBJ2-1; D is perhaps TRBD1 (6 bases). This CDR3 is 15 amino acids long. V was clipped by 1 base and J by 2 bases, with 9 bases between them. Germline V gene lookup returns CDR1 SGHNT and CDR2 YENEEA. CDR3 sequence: CASSLAQGAYNEQFF. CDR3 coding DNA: TGTGCCAGCAGCTTAGCACAGGGTGCCTACAATGAGCAGTTCTTC.

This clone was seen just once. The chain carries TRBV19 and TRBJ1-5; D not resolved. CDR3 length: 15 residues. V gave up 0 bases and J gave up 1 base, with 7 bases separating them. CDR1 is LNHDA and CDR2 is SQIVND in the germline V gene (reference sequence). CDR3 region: CASSIDQGSNQPQHF. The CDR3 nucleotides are TGTGCCAGTAGTATAGATCAAGGGAGCAATCAGCCCCAGCATTTT.

CDR3 sequence: CASSDSAAPGETQYF. For the CDR3, the DNA is TGTGCCAGCAGTGACTCGGCGGCCCCCGGCGAGACCCAGTACTTC. The rearrangement joins TRBV6-4 to TRBJ2-5; D remains unclear. V gave up 0 bases and J gave up 5 bases, with 13 bases separating them. The CDR3 runs 15 residues. Germline V gene data show CDR1 as MRHNA and CDR2 as SNTAGT.

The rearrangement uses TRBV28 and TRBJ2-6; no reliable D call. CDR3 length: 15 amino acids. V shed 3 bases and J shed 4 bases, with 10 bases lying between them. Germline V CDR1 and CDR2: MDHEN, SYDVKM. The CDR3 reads CASSFTAYGANVLTF. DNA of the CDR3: TGTGCCAGCAGTTTCACGGCCTACGGGGCCAACGTCCTGACTTTC. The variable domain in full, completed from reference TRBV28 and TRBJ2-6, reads DVKVTQSSRYLVKRTGEKVFLECVQDMDHENMFWYRQDPGLGLRLIYFSYDVKMKEKGDIPEGYSVSREKKERFSLILESASTNQTSMYLCASSFTAYGANVLTFGAGSRLTVL.

The CDR3 nucleotides are TGTGCCAGCTCCCCTAACAGGGGACACAATGAGCAGTTCTTC. Amino acid sequence: CASSPNRGHNEQFF. This rearrangement joins TRBV18 to TRBJ2-1; 7 bases line up with TRBD1. This CDR3 is built from 14 residues. Looked up from germline, CDR1 is KGHSH and CDR2 is LQKENI. Trimming took 6 bases from V and 5 from J; bases not matched to a gene: 7.

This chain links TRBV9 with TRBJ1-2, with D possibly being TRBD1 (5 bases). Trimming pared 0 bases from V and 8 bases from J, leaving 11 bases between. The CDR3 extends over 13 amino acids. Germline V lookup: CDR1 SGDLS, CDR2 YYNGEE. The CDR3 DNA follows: TGTGCCAGCAGCGTAGACTGGGGCGAAGGCTACACCTTC. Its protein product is CASSVDWGEGYTF. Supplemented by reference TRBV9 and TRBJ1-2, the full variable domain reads DSGVTQTPKHLITATGQRVTLRCSPRSGDLSVYWYQQSLDQGLQFLIQYYNGEERAKGNILERFSAQQFPDLHSELNLSSLELGDSALYFCASSVDWGEGYTFGSGTRLTVV.

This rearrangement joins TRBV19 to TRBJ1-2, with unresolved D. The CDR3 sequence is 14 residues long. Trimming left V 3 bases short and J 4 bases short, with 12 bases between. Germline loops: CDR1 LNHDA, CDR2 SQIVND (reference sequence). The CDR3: CASSIDGPLYGYTF. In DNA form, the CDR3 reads TGTGCCAGTAGTATCGACGGACCACTCTATGGCTACACCTTC.

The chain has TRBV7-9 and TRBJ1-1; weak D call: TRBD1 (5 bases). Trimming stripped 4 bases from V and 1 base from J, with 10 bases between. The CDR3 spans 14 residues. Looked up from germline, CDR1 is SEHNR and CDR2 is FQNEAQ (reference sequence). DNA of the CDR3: TGTGCCAGCAGCTCACGTAGGGGGAACACTGAAGCTTTCTTT. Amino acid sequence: CASSSRRGNTEAFF.

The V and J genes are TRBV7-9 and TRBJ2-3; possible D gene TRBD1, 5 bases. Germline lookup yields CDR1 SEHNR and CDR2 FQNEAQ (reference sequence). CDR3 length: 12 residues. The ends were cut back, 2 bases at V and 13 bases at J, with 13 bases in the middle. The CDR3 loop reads CASSLQGARKYF. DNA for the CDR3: TGTGCCAGCAGCTTACAAGGGGCGCGGAAGTATTTT. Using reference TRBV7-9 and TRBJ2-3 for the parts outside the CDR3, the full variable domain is DTGVSQNPRHKITKRGQNVTFRCDPISEHNRLYWYRQTLGQGPEFLTYFQNEAQLEKSRLLSDRFSAERPKGSFSTLEIQRTEQGDSAMYLCASSLQGARKYFGPGTRLTVL.